A selection of T cell receptor beta chains follows, all from one sample in a study of cytomegalovirus exposure and HLA in healthy donors. Generated by immunoSEQ multiplex PCR, the TCRdb table keeps only in-frame clones and is missing some. The sample consists of about 180,000 clones, roughly 83% of them appearing once. Sample: PBMCs. Receptors originate from a boy under 10 years old in good health and CMV-seronegative. Both conserved end residues are part of each CDR3. A D gene is named only where the DNA matches it firmly. Size is stated for part of the rows, as once, few or many counts, or as a class when the clone is expanded.

>TRBV28|TRBJ1-1|.|few
CASSTDTEAFF
TGTGCCAGCAGTACGGACACTGAAGCTTTCTTT
>TRBV5-1|TRBJ2-2|TRBD2|.
CASSFYGLEVGGELFF
TGCGCCAGCAGCTTTTATGGACTAGAGGTCGGCGGGGAGCTGTTTTTT
>TRBV29-1|TRBJ2-1|.|.
CSVGLGSGPYNEQFF
TGCAGCGTTGGCCTGGGGTCAGGGCCATACAATGAGCAGTTCTTC
>TRBV6-1|TRBJ2-1|.|.
CASSEAQAVQQFF
TGTGCCAGCAGTGAAGCTCAGGCAGTCCAGCAGTTCTTC
>TRBV9|TRBJ2-2|TRBD2|once
CASSVGGTTITGELFF
TGTGCCAGCAGCGTAGGGGGGACTACCATCACCGGGGAGCTGTTTTTT
>TRBV13|TRBJ2-2|TRBD2|.
CASSTGLAVTGELFF
TGTGCCAGCAGCACGGGACTAGCGGTGACCGGGGAGCTGTTTTTT
>TRBV27|TRBJ1-1|.|.
CASSSLSRRNTEAFF
TGTGCCAGCAGTTCGCTCTCAAGGAGGAACACTGAAGCTTTCTTT
>TRBV7-2|TRBJ1-1|.|.
CASSLETGNTEAFF
TGTGCCAGCAGCTTAGAGACAGGGAACACTGAAGCTTTCTTT
>TRBV11-2|TRBJ1-4|TRBD1|.
CASSLDLGTGVMKKLFF
TGTGCCAGCAGCTTAGATCTGGGGACAGGGGTAATGAAAAAACTGTTTTTT
>TRBV6-6|TRBJ1-6|.|.
CASSYPREGRHSPLHF
TGTGCCAGCAGTTACCCACGGGAGGGGAGGCATTCACCCCTCCACTTT
>TRBV10-3|TRBJ1-2|.|.
CAISESQISYGYTF
TGTGCCATCAGTGAGTCGCAGATTTCCTATGGCTACACCTTC